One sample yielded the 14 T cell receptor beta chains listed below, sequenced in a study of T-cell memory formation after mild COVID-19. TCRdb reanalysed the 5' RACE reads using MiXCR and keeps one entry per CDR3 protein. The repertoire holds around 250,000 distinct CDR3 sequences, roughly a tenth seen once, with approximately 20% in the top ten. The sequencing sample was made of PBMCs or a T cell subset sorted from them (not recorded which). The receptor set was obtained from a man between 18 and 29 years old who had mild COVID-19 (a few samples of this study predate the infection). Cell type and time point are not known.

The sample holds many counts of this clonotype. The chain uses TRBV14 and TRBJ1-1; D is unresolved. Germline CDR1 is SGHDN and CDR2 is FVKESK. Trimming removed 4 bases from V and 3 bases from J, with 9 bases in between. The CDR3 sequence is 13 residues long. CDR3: CASSRFTYTEAFF. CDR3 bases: TGTGCCAGCAGCCGGTTCACATACACTGAAGCTTTCTTT. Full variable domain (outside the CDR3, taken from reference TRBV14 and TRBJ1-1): EAGVTQFPSHSVIEKGQTVTLRCDPISGHDNLYWYRRVMGKEIKFLLHFVKESKQDESGMPNNRFLAERTGGTYSTLKVQPAELEDSGVYFCASSRFTYTEAFFGQGTRLTVV.

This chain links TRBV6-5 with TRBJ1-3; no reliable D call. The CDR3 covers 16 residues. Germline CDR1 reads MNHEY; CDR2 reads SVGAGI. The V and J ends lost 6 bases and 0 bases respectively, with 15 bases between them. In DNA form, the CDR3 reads TGTGCCAGCAGGCGAGGCTTCTTAAGCTCTGGAAACACCATATATTTT. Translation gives CASRRGFLSSGNTIYF.

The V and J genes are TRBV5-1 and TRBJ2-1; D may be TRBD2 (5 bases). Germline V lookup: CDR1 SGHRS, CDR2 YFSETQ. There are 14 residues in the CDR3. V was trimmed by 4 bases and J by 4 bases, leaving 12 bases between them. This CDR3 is CASSLAFQYNEQFF. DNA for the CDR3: TGCGCCAGCAGCCTAGCCTTCCAGTACAATGAGCAGTTCTTC.

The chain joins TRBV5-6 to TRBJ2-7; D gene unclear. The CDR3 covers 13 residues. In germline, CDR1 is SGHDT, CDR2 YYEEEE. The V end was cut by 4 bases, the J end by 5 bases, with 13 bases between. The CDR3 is CASSPGSLNEQYF. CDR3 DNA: TGTGCCAGCAGCCCCGGCAGCCTCAACGAGCAGTACTTC.

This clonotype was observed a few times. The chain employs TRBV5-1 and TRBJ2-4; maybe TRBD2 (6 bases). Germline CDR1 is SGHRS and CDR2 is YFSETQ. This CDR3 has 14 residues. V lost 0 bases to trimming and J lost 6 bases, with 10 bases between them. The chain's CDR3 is CASSLDGGLNIQYF. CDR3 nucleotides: TGCGCCAGCAGCTTGGACGGGGGATTAAACATTCAGTACTTC.

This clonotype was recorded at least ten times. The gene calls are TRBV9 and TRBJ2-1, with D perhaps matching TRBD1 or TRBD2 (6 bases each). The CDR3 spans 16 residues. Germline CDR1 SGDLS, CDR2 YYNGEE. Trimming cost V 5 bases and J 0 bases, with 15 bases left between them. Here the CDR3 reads CASSENGGSSYNEQFF. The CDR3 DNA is TGTGCCAGCAGTGAGAACGGGGGCAGCTCCTACAATGAGCAGTTCTTC.

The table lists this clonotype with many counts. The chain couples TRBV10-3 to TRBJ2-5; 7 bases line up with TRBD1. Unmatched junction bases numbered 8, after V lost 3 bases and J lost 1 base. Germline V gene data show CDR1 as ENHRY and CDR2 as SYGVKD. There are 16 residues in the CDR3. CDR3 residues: CAISDPVGQIQETQYF. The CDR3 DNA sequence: TGTGCCATCAGTGACCCGGTGGGACAGATCCAAGAGACCCAGTACTTC.

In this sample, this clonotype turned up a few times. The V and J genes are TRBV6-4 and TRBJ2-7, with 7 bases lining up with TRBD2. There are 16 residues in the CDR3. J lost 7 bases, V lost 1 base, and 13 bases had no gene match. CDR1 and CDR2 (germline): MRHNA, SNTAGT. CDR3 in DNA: TGTGCCAGCAGTGACTTAAGAAAGCGGGGACCCCCTGAGCAGTACTTC. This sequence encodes CASSDLRKRGPPEQYF.

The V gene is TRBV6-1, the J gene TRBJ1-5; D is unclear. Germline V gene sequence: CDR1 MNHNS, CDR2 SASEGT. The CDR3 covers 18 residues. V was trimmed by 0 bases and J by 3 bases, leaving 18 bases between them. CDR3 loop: CASSEAIRYPGDNQPQHF. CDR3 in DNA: TGTGCCAGCAGTGAAGCGATACGCTATCCGGGAGACAATCAGCCCCAGCATTTT.

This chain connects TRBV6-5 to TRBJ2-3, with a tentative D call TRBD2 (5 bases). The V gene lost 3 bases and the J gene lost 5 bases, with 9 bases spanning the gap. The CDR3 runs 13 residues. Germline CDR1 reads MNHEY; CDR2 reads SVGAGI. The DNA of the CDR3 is TGTGCCAGCAGTTATTCGAGGGTAGATACGCAGTATTTT. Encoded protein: CASSYSRVDTQYF.

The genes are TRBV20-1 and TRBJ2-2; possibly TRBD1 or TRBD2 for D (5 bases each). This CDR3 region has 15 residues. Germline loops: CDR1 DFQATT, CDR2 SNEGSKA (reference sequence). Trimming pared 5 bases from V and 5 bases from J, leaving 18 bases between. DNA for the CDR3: TGCAGTGCTCCCCCCCGGGGCCGCCGTACCGGGGAGCTGTTTTTT. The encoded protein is CSAPPRGRRTGELFF.

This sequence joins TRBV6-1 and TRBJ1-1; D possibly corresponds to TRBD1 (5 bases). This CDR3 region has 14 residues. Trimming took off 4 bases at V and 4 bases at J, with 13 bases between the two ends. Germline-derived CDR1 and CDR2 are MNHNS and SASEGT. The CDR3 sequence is CASSVVGGGTEAFF. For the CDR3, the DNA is TGTGCCAGCAGTGTAGTGGGTGGGGGCACTGAAGCTTTCTTT.

The CDR3 DNA follows: TGTGCCAGCAGTTTAGTGGACGGGTGGGGAGATACGCAGTATTTT. This sequence encodes CASSLVDGWGDTQYF. The chain recombines TRBV12-3 or TRBV12-4 with TRBJ2-3, with D uncertain. With 1 base removed from V and 5 bases from J, the gap between germline ends came to 13 bases. The CDR3 extends over 15 amino acids.

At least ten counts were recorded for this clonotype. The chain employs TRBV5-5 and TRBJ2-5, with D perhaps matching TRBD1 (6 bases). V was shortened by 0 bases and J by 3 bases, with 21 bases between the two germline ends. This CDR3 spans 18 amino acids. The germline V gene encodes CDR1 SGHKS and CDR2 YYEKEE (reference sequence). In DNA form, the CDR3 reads TGTGCCAGCAGCTTGGCCTGGCCCCCTCGGACAGCCGAAGAGACCCAGTACTTC. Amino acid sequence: CASSLAWPPRTAEETQYF. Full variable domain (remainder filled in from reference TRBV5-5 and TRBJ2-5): DAGVTQSPTHLIKTRGQQVTLRCSPISGHKSVSWYQQVLGQGPQFIFQYYEKEERGRGNFPDRFSARQFPNYSSELNVNALLLGDSALYLCASSLAWPPRTAEETQYFGPGTRLLVL.